This TCR beta chain stems from a study of T-cell memory formation after mild COVID-19. In the study overall: Clusters were largely donor specific.

TCRdb re-analysed the 5' RACE reads in MiXCR, keeping a single row per CDR3 protein. The sample shows roughly 250,000 distinct CDR3 sequences, around 17% of them seen only once. This clonotype was observed a few times. V was pared by 3 bases and J by 6 bases, with 17 bases between. This CDR3 has 15 amino acids. This chain links TRBV12-3 or TRBV12-4 with TRBJ1-2; D is uncertain. Sequenced sample: PBMCs or a T cell subset sorted from them (not recorded which). This TCR derives from a young man who had mild COVID-19 (a few samples of this study predate the infection). Cell type and time point are not known. CDR3 nucleotides: TGTGCCAGCAGTTTCTGGAAGGGAGGCTTGGATGGCTACACCTTC. Protein product: CASSFWKGGLDGYTF.